Sequencing of this TCR beta chain was carried out in a study (dated by TCRdb to the mid-2010s). Describing the broader study: The study examined whether tumor-infiltrating Tregs in breast cancer are drawn from blood Tregs or arise in situ by conversion from other CD4+ T cell subsets. Here is what the overall study found, with its caveats: Tumor memory CD4+ T cell TCR gene usage was found to cluster with blood and lymph node memory CD4+ cells and with lymph node naive CD4+ cells. The greatest overlap of tumor-infiltrating Treg TCR alpha and beta sequences was with tumor naive CD4+ T cells, followed next by blood naive CD4+ T cells. Validation in the larger cohort was restricted to a single TCR beta V-J rearrangement rather than whole repertoires.

The Miltenyi Naive CD4+ T Cell Isolation kit was used to purify naive CD4+ T cells, and CD25 microbeads were used to remove Tregs. Tregs, naive and memory CD4+ T cells from tumor, blood and ipsilateral draining lymph nodes of a handful of breast cancer patients underwent full-length TCR alpha and beta sequencing. Ficoll density gradient centrifugation was used to isolate mononuclear cells from lymph nodes or from 50 ml of peripheral blood. A purity exceeding 90% was confirmed by FACS for the sorted cell populations. This clonotype was detected a few times. Its antigen specificity is not known. It has no much larger one-base neighbor in the sample; base qualities were not kept. Full-length TCR variable regions were amplified by 5' RACE PCR using constant-region reverse primers, and then by semi-nested PCR using Nested Universal Primer A. Using the ReliaPrep RNA Cell Miniprep System, total RNA was extracted, and the SMARTer RACE 5'/3' Kit was then used to reverse transcribe the RNA into 5'RACE-ready cDNA. Multiplex adaptors were used to barcode full-length TCR alpha and beta libraries, and the barcoded libraries were sequenced on an Illumina MiSeq. As for the authors' bioinformatics: For each of nine subset-tissue groups, sequencing data from the five patients were combined, and the groups were compared by unsupervised clustering of TCR gene usage. The Morisita-Horn index was used to calculate repertoire similarity, with shared sequences weighted by how much each contributed to each repertoire. Starting from the raw public reads, TCRdb applied fastp trimming at Q25, assembled clones with MiXCR and retained in-frame beta chains. Entries that share a CDR3 protein sequence are merged under the most common genes and DNA. These V and J calls rely on TCRdb rather than the paper's analysis. Recorded for this sample are nearly 55,000 distinct CDR3 sequences; 15% to 20% of them occurred a single time. The top ten clonotypes cover under 3% of the sample.

The trim is 7 bases for V and 3 bases for J, with a gap of 15 bases between the germline ends. The CDR3 covers 14 residues, taking in both the cysteine and the phenylalanine. The kept DNA is CDR3 alone, 42 bases in frame from the first base. The germline V gene yields SNHLY for CDR1 and FYNNEI for CDR2. This clonotype was obtained from a female donor with breast cancer. This sequence uses TRBV2 and TRBJ1-1, with an unclear D gene assignment. Input material: naive CD4+ T cells sorted from blood. Per the publication, the cell subset or site label means: naive CD4+ T cells, CD4+CD45RA+CD25-. CDR3 sequence: CASMAERIYTEAFF. At the DNA level, the sequence is TGTGCCAGCATGGCGGAACGGATCTACACTGAAGCTTTCTTT.